This T cell receptor beta chain was found in a study of T cell responses to AZD1222 COVID-19 vaccine. Whole-study results and caveats: Researchers took repertoire samples only after the peak T cell response had come. Targets within unmutated variant regions were reportedly found for nearly half of spike-specific TCRs.

With regard to this clone: Its cognate antigen is unknown.

This CDR3 is built from 13 residues. Trimming stripped 3 bases from V and 3 bases from J, with 12 bases between. Germline V CDR1 and CDR2: DFQATT, SNEGSKA (reference sequence). The table came from immunoSEQ multiplex PCR; TCRdb's copy has only in-frame clones and leaves some out. This sample has some 150,000 clones; roughly 88% occur once, and the top ten carry around 8.6%. The specimen comprised peripheral blood, sampled on day 0 of AZD1222 vaccination. The rearrangement uses TRBV20-1 and TRBJ2-7, with D unresolved. The source is an adult in good health. The CDR3 DNA is TGCAGTGCTAGTCCCCTCGTTGGCTACGAGCAGTACTTC. This sequence encodes CSASPLVGYEQYF.